The present T cell receptor beta chain was sequenced within a study of tumor and adjacent non-tumor tissue in lung cancer. In germline, CDR1 is SEHNR, CDR2 FQNEAQ (reference sequence). This CDR3 spans 14 amino acids. Trimming removed 10 bases at V and 1 base at J, with 16 bases between. For this clonotype: Its antigen is currently unknown.

TCRbeta libraries were built with three rounds of nested PCR, modified from ARM-PCR. TCRdb fed the multiplex PCR reads into MiXCR, producing one record per CDR3 protein. The table shows 60,000 to 90,000 distinct CDR3 sequences, with around four fifths occurring only once. No cell sorting was done before RNA was extracted from the tissue. Study-wide results and caveats: Higher tumor TCR diversity was associated with shorter survival.

Sequencing was done on a sample of lung tumor tissue. This sequence originates from a woman in her forties or fifties with non-small cell lung cancer. This chain connects TRBV7-9 to TRBJ1-1, with unresolved D. In DNA, the CDR3 is TGTGCCAACGGCTATTCCGCGAGGAACACTGAAGCTTTCTTT. Translating gives CANGYSARNTEAFF.